This TCR beta chain was documented in a study of T cell responses to AZD1222 COVID-19 vaccine. General study results and limits: Vaccine-related CD4 TCRs covered spike, predominating at 160-218 and 743-854.

Notes on this clone: As yet, its antigen is unknown.

Produced via immunoSEQ multiplex PCR; TCRdb's table is partial and in-frame only. Of 120,000 or so clones in the sample, less than 90% are singletons; the top ten hold around a tenth. CDR3 size: 13 residues. Germline CDR1 is SGDLS and CDR2 is YYNGEE. V shed 0 bases and J shed 5 bases, with 8 bases lying between them. This rearrangement joins TRBV9 to TRBJ1-2; D not resolved. The TCR sequence derives from an adult in good health. The sequencing here drew on peripheral blood, taken on day 0 of AZD1222 vaccination. The DNA of the CDR3 is TGTGCCAGCAGCGTAGATGGGCAGTATGGCTACACCTTC. Its translation: CASSVDGQYGYTF.